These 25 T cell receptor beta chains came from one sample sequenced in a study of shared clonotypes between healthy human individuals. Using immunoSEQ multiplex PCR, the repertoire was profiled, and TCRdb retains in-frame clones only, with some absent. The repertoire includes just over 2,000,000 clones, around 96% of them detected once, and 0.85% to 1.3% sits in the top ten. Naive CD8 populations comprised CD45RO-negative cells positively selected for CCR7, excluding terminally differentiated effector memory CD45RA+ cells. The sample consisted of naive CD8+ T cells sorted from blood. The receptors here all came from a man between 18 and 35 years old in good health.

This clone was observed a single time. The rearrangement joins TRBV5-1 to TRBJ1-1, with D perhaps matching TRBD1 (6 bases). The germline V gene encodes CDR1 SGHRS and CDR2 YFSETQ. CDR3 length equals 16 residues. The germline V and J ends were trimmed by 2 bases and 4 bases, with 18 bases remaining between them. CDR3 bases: TGCGCCAGCAGCTTCGCGACAGGTCGACTGGCCACTGAAGCTTTCTTT. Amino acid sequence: CASSFATGRLATEAFF.

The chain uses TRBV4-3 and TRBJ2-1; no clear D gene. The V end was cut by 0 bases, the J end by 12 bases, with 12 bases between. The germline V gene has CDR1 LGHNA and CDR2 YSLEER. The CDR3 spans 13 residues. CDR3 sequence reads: CASSQENGPPQFF. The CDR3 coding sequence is TGCGCCAGCAGCCAAGAAAATGGGCCGCCGCAGTTCTTC.

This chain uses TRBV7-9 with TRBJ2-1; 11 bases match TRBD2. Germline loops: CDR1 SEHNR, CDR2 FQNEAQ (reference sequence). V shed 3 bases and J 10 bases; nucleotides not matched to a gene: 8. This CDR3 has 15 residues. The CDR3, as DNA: TGTGCCAGCAGCTTTCTAACTAGCGGGAGAGGGGAGCAGTTCTTC. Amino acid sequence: CASSFLTSGRGEQFF.

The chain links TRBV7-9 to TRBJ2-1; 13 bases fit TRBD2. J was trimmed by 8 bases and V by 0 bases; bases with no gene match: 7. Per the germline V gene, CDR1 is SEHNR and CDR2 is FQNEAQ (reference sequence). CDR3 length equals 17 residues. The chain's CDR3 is CASSLAGTSGVGDEQFF. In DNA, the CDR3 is TGTGCCAGCAGCTTAGCAGGGACTAGCGGGGTTGGAGATGAGCAGTTCTTC.

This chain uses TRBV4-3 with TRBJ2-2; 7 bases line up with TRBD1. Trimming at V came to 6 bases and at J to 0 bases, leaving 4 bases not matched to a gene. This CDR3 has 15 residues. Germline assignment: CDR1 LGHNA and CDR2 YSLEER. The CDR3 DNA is TGCGCCAGCAGTACAGGGGACGCGAACACCGGGGAGCTGTTTTTT. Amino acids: CASSTGDANTGELFF.

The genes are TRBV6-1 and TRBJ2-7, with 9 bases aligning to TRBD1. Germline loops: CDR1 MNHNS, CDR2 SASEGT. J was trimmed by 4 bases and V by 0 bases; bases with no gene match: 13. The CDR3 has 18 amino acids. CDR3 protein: CASSEALFGGQGFYEQYF. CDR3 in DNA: TGTGCCAGCAGTGAAGCGTTATTCGGGGGACAGGGCTTTTACGAGCAGTACTTC.

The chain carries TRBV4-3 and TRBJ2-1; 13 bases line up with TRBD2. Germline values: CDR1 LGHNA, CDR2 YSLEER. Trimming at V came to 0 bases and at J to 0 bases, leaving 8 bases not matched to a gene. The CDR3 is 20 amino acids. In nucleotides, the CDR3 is TGCGCCAGCAGCCAAGATTCGGGACTAGCGGGATTTGTCTCCTACAATGAGCAGTTCTTC. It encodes CASSQDSGLAGFVSYNEQFF.

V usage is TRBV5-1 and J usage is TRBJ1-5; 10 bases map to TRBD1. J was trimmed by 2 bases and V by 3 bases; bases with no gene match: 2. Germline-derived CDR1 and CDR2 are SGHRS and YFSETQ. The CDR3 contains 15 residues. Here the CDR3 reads CASSSGTGGNQPQHF. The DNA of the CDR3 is TGCGCCAGCAGCTCCGGGACAGGGGGCAATCAGCCCCAGCATTTT.

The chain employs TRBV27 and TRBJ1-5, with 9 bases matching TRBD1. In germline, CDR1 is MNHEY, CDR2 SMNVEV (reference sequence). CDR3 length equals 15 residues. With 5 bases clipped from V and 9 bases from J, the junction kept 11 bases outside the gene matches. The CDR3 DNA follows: TGTGCCAGCAGTCCGGGACAGGGAGCTTTACGGCCCCAGCATTTT. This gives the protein CASSPGQGALRPQHF.

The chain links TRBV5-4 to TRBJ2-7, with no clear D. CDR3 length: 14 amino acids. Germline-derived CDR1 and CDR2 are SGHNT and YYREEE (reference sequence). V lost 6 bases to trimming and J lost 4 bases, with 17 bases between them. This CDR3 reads CASTWDSVEYEQYF. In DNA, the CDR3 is TGTGCCAGCACCTGGGATTCCGTCGAGTACGAGCAGTACTTC.

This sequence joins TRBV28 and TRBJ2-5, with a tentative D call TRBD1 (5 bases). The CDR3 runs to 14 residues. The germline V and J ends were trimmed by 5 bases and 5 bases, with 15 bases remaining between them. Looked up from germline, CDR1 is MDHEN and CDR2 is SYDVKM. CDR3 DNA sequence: TGTGCCAGCAGTGCCCTCCAGGGCTTGGAGACCCAGTACTTC. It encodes CASSALQGLETQYF. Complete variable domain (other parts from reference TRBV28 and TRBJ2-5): DVKVTQSSRYLVKRTGEKVFLECVQDMDHENMFWYRQDPGLGLRLIYFSYDVKMKEKGDIPEGYSVSREKKERFSLILESASTNQTSMYLCASSALQGLETQYFGPGTRLLVL.

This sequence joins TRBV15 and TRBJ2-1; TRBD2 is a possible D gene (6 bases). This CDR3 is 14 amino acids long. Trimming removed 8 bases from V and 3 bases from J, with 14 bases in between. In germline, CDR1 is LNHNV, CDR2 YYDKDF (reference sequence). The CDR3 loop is CATRRELSYNEQFF. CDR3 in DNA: TGTGCCACCCGACGGGAGCTTAGCTACAATGAGCAGTTCTTC.

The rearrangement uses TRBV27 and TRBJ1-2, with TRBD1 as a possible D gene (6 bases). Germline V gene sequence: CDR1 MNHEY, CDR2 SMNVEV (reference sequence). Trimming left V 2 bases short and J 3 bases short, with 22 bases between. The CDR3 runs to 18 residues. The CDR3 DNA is TGTGCCAGCAGTTTAATCGCGGCGGGACCGGGGGCCGACTATGGCTACACCTTC. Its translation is CASSLIAAGPGADYGYTF.

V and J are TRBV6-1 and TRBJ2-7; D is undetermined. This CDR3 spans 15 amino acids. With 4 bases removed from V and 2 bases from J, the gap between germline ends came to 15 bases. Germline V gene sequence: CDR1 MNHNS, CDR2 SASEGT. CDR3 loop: CASSVTHTLAYEQYF. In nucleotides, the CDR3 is TGTGCCAGCAGTGTGACCCATACCTTGGCCTACGAGCAGTACTTC.

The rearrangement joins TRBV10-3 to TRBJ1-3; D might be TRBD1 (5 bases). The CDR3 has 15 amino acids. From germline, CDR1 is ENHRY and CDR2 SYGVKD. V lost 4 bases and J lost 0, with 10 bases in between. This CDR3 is CAISVAGTSGNTIYF. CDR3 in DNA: TGTGCCATCAGTGTGGCAGGGACCTCTGGAAACACCATATATTTT.

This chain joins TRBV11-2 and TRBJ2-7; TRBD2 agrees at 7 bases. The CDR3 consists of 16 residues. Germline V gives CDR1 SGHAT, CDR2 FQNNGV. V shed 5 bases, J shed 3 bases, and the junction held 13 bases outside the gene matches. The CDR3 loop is CASSPQGSSGNYEQYF. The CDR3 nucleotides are TGTGCCAGCAGCCCCCAAGGTTCCAGCGGGAACTACGAGCAGTACTTC.

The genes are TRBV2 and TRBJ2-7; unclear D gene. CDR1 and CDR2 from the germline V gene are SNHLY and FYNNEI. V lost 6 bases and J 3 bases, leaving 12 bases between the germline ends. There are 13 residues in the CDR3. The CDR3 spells CASRDGQLYEQYF. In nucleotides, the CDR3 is TGTGCCAGCAGAGACGGGCAGCTCTACGAGCAGTACTTC.

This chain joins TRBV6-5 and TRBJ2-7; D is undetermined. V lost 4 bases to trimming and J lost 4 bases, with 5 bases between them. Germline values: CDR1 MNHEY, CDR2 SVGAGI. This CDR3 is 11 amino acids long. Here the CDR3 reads CASSLVYEQYF. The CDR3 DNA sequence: TGTGCCAGCAGTTTGGTGTACGAGCAGTACTTC.

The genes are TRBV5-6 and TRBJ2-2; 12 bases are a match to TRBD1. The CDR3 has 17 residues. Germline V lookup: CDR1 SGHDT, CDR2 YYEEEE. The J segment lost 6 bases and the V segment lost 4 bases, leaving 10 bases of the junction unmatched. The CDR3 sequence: CASSEIAGTGGPGELFF. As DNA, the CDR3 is TGTGCCAGCAGCGAAATAGCTGGGACAGGGGGCCCCGGGGAGCTGTTTTTT.

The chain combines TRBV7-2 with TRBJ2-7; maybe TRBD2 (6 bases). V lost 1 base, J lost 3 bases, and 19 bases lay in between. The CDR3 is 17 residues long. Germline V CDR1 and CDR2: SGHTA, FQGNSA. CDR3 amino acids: CASSLEASGVFGYEQYF. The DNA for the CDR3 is TGTGCCAGCAGCTTAGAAGCCTCGGGGGTGTTTGGCTACGAGCAGTACTTC.

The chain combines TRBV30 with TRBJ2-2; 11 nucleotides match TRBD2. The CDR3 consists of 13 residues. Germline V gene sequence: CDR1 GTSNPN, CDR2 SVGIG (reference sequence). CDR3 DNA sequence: TGTTTAGCGGGAGGGAAGAACACCGGGGAGCTGTTTTTT. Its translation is CLAGGKNTGELFF.

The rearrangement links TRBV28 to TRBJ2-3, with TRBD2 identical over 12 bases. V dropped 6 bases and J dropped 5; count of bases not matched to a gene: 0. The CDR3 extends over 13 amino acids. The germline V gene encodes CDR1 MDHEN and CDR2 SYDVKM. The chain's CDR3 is CASRGLAGDTQYF. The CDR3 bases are TGTGCCAGCAGGGGACTAGCGGGAGATACGCAGTATTTT. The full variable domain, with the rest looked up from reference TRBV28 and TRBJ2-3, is DVKVTQSSRYLVKRTGEKVFLECVQDMDHENMFWYRQDPGLGLRLIYFSYDVKMKEKGDIPEGYSVSREKKERFSLILESASTNQTSMYLCASRGLAGDTQYFGPGTRLTVL.

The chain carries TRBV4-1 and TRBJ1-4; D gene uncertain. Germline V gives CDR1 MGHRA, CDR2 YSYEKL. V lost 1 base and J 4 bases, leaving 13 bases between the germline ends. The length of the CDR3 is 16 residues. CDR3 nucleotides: TGCGCCAGCAGCCAAGTTTCGAGGACGGTTAATGAAAAACTGTTTTTT. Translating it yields CASSQVSRTVNEKLFF.

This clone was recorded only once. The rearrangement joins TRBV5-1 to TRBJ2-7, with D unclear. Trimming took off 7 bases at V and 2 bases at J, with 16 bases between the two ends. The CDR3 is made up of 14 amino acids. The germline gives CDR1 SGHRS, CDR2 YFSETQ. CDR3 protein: CASSIGGSTYEQYF. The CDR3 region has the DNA TGCGCCAGCTCGATAGGCGGCTCAACCTACGAGCAGTACTTC.

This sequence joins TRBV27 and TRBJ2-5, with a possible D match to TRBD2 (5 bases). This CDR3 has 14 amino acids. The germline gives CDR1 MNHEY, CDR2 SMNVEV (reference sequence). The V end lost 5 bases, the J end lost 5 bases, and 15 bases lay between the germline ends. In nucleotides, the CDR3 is TGTGCCAGCAGTCCTAGACCCGGGATCGAGACCCAGTACTTC. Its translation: CASSPRPGIETQYF.